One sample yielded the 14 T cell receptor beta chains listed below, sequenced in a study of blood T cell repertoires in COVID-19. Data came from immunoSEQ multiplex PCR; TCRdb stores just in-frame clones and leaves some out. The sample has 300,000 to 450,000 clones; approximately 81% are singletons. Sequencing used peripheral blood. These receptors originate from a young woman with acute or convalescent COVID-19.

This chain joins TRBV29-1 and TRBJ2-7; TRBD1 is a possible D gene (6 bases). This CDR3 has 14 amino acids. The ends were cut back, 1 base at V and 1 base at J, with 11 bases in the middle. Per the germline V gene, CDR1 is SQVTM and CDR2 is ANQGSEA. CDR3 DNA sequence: TGCAGCGTTGAAGTAAGCAGGGGATCCTACGAGCAGTACTTC. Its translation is CSVEVSRGSYEQYF.

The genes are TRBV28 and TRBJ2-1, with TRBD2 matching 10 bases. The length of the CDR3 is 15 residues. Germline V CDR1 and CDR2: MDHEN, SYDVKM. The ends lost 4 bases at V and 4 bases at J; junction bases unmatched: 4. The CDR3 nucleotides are TGTGCCAGCAGTTCCGGACTAGCGGTTTACAATGAGCAGTTCTTC. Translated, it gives CASSSGLAVYNEQFF.

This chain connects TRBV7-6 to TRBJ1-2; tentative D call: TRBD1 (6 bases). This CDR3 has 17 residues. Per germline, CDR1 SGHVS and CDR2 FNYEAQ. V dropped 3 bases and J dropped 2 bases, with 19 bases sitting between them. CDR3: CASSLETGSDTNYGYTF. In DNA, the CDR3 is TGTGCCAGCAGCTTGGAGACAGGATCCGACACCAACTATGGCTACACCTTC.

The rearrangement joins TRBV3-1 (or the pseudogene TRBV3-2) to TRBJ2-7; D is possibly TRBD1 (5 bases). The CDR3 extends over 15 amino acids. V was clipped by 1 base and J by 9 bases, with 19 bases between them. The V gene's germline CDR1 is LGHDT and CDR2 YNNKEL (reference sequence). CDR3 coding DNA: TGTGCCAGCAGCCAAGGAGTGGGGCCCCCGGAAGGGCAGTACTTC. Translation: CASSQGVGPPEGQYF.

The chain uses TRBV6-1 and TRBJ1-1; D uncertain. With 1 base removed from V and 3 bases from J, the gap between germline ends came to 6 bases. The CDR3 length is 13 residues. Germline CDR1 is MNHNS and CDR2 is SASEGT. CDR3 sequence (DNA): TGTGCCAGCAGTGAAGGGAGTTACACTGAAGCTTTCTTT. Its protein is CASSEGSYTEAFF.

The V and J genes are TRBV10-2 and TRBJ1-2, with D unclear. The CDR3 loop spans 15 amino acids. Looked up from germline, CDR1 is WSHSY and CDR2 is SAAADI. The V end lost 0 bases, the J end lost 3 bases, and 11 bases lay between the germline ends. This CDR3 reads CASSESAGYDYGYTF. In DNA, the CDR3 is TGCGCCAGCAGTGAGTCGGCGGGATACGACTATGGCTACACCTTC.

The CDR3 loop reads CASSIDRRSYNSPLHF. Here the CDR3 DNA reads TGTGCCAGTAGTATCGACAGGCGCTCCTATAATTCACCCCTCCACTTT. V is TRBV19 and J is TRBJ1-6; D is possibly TRBD1 (6 bases). Trimming shortened V by 3 bases and J by 0 bases, and 9 bases separated the two germline ends. Germline CDR1 and CDR2: LNHDA and SQIVND (reference sequence). The CDR3 has 16 residues.

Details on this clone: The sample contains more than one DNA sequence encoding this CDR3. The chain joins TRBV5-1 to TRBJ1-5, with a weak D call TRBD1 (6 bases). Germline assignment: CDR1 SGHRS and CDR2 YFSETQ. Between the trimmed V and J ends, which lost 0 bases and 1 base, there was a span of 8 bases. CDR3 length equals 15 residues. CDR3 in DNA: TGCGCCAGCAGCTTGGAGGGGGTAAGCAATCAGCCCCAGCATTTT. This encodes CASSLEGVSNQPQHF.

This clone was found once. CDR3 in DNA: TGTGCCACCAGCAGAGGGACAGGGGGCGCTGGAAACACCATATATTTT. Amino acids: CATSRGTGGAGNTIYF. The J gene is TRBJ1-3, the V gene TRBV15; 11 bases fit TRBD1. CDR1 LNHNV and CDR2 YYDKDF come from the germline V gene (reference sequence). The CDR3 has 16 residues. V trimming: 1 base; J trimming: 2 bases; junction bases outside the gene matches: 1.

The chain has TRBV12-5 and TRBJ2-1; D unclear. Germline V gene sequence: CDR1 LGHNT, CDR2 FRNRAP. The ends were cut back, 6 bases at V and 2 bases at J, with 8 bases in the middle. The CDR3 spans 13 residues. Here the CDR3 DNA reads TGTGCTAGTGGGTCGTCAGCCTACAATGAGCAGTTCTTC. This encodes CASGSSAYNEQFF.

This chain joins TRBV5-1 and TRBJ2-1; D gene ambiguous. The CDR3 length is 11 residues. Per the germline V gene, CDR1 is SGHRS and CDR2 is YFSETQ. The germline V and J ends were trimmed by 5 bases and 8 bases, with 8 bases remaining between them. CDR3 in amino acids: CASRSFDEQFF. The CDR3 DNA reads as TGCGCCAGCAGATCCTTCGATGAGCAGTTCTTC.

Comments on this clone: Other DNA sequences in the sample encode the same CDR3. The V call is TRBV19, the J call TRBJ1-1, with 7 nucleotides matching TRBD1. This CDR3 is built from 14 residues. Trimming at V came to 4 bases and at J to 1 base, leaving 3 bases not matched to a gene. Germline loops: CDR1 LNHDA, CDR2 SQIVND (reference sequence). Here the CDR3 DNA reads TGTGCCAGTAGTACCGACAGGGCGAACACTGAAGCTTTCTTT. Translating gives CASSTDRANTEAFF.

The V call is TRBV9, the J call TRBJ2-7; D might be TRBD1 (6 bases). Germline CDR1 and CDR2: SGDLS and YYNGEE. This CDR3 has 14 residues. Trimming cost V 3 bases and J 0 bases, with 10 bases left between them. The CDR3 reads CASSGTALSYEQYF. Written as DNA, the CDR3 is TGTGCCAGCAGCGGGACAGCACTCTCCTACGAGCAGTACTTC.

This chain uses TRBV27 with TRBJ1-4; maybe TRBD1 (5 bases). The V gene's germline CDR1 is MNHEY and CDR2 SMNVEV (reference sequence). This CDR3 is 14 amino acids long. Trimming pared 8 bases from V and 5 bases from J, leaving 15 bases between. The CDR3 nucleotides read TGTGCCAGCCTTTTAGGGGTCAGAAATGAAAAACTGTTTTTT. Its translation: CASLLGVRNEKLFF.